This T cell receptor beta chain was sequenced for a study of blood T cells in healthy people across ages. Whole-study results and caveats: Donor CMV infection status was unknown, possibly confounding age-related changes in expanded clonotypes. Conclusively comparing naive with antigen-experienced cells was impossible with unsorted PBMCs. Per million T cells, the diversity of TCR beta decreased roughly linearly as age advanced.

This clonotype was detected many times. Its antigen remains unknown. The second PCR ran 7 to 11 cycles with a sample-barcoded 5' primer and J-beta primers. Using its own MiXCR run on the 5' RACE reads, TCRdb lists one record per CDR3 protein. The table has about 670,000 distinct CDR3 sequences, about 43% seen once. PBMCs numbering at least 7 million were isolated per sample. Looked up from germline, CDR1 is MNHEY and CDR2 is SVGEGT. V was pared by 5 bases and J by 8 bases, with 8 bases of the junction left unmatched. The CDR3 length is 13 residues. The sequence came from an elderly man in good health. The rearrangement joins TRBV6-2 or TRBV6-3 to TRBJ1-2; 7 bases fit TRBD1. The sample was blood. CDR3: CASSSPNRGGYTF. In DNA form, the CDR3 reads TGTGCCAGCAGTAGCCCCAACAGGGGCGGCTACACCTTC.